This T cell receptor beta chain was identified in a study of T cell responses to AZD1222 COVID-19 vaccine. Study results and caveats: Clonal diversity was possibly underestimated, and white British individuals and females predominated among donors. Baseline serostatus was positive in only a handful of AZD1222 recipients.

TCRdb keeps only in-frame clones here, not all; method: immunoSEQ multiplex PCR. This sample yields about 120,000 clones, of which approximately 88% are seen a single time; 6.3% belongs to the top ten. CDR3 size: 15 residues. Trimming shortened V by 6 bases and J by 3 bases, and 14 bases separated the two germline ends. Germline loops: CDR1 KGHSH, CDR2 LQKENI. Many counts were recorded for this clone. Its antigen is not identified. The sequence derives from an adult in good health. The chain combines TRBV18 with TRBJ2-2; no reliable D call. The sample was peripheral blood, taken on day 0 of AZD1222 vaccination. The CDR3 sequence: CASSHSRQDTGELFF. The CDR3 DNA sequence: TGTGCCAGCTCCCATTCCCGACAAGACACCGGGGAGCTGTTTTTT.